These 18 T cell receptor beta chains came from one sample sequenced in a study of cytomegalovirus exposure and HLA in healthy donors. The PCR employed 60 Vbeta primers together with 13 Jbeta primers. The protocol was immunoSEQ multiplex PCR, while the TCRdb copy is restricted to in-frame clones and leaves out a portion. The table includes around 190,000 clones, 75% to 90% detected once. The sequencing sample was made of PBMCs. These receptors came from a woman aged 25 to 39 in good health and CMV-seronegative.

The V call is TRBV28, the J call TRBJ1-4, with D maybe TRBD1 (6 bases). V lost 5 bases and J 4 bases, leaving 14 bases between the germline ends. CDR1 is MDHEN and CDR2 is SYDVKM in the germline V gene. The CDR3 sequence is 15 residues long. CDR3 in amino acids: CASSHRQVINEKLFF. The CDR3 DNA reads as TGTGCCAGCAGTCATCGACAGGTCATTAATGAAAAACTGTTTTTT.

The chain uses TRBV28 and TRBJ2-7; D possibly corresponds to TRBD1 (6 bases). Germline loops: CDR1 MDHEN, CDR2 SYDVKM. V lost 10 bases and J 3 bases, leaving 16 bases between the germline ends. This CDR3 has 13 amino acids. This chain's CDR3 is CAISTGAIYEQYF. The CDR3 coding sequence is TGTGCCATTTCGACAGGCGCTATCTACGAGCAGTACTTC.

The rearrangement links TRBV27 to TRBJ1-2, with 10 positions matching TRBD1. This CDR3 is built from 13 residues. CDR1 and CDR2 from the germline V gene are MNHEY and SMNVEV (reference sequence). J lost 7 bases, V lost 5 bases, and 4 bases had no gene match. The DNA for the CDR3 is TGTGCCAGCAGTCCCCGGACAGGGGGTGGCTACACCTTC. Translated, it gives CASSPRTGGGYTF.

The rearrangement links TRBV14 to TRBJ1-2, with D maybe TRBD1 (5 bases). CDR3 size: 13 residues. The V gene lost 5 bases and the J gene lost 5 bases, with 12 bases spanning the gap. Germline assignment: CDR1 SGHDN and CDR2 FVKESK. Here the CDR3 DNA reads TGTGCCAGCAGCACAGGTACAGCGTATGGCTACACCTTC. Translated: CASSTGTAYGYTF. Variable domain in full (rest from reference TRBV14 and TRBJ1-2): EAGVTQFPSHSVIEKGQTVTLRCDPISGHDNLYWYRRVMGKEIKFLLHFVKESKQDESGMPNNRFLAERTGGTYSTLKVQPAELEDSGVYFCASSTGTAYGYTFGSGTRLTVV.

This chain uses TRBV13 with TRBJ2-7; 11 nucleotides line up with TRBD2. V shed 5 bases and J 6 bases; nucleotides not matched to a gene: 6. Germline CDR1 reads PRHDT; CDR2 reads FYEKMQ (reference sequence). The CDR3 loop spans 14 amino acids. The CDR3 coding sequence is TGTGCCAGCAGCCGGACTAGCGGGCCAATCGAGCAGTACTTC. The encoded protein is CASSRTSGPIEQYF.

The V gene is TRBV28, the J gene TRBJ2-1; TRBD1 matches 9 bases. V lost 7 bases, J lost 5 bases, and 9 bases stayed unmatched. The germline gives CDR1 MDHEN, CDR2 SYDVKM. This CDR3 is built from 15 residues. This chain's CDR3 is CASTNSGTGHNEQFF. CDR3 DNA: TGTGCCAGCACTAACTCCGGGACAGGGCACAATGAGCAGTTCTTC.

This sequence joins TRBV6-1 and TRBJ2-7; a possible D gene is TRBD1 (5 bases). There are 13 residues in the CDR3. V lost 2 bases, J lost 3 bases, and 8 bases lay in between. Germline CDR1 is MNHNS and CDR2 is SASEGT. CDR3: CASSEYDSYEQYF. CDR3 DNA: TGTGCCAGCAGTGAATACGACAGCTACGAGCAGTACTTC.

The gene calls are TRBV5-1 and TRBJ2-7; TRBD2 might be the D (7 bases). V was cut by 7 bases and J by 6 bases, with 26 bases left in between. The V gene's germline CDR1 is SGHRS and CDR2 YFSETQ. CDR3 length: 16 amino acids. In DNA form, the CDR3 reads TGCGCCAGCTCCATCGACAGGCAGCCGGGGGGTTCCGAGCAGTACTTC. Its protein is CASSIDRQPGGSEQYF.

The chain links TRBV28 to TRBJ2-7; TRBD2 matches at 9 bases. The germline V gene encodes CDR1 MDHEN and CDR2 SYDVKM. The CDR3 contains 14 residues. V gave up 5 bases and J gave up 5 bases; unmatched junction bases: 7. For the CDR3, the DNA is TGTGCCAGCAGTCCAGGCGGGACTAGCAACGAGCAGTACTTC. Amino acids: CASSPGGTSNEQYF.

This chain joins TRBV4-1 and TRBJ2-7, with TRBD2 matching over 8 bases. The CDR3 contains 15 residues. V gave up 1 base and J gave up 7 bases; unmatched junction bases: 9. In germline, CDR1 is MGHRA, CDR2 YSYEKL. This chain's CDR3 is CASSQVTSGLREQYF. DNA of the CDR3: TGCGCCAGCAGCCAAGTCACTAGCGGTTTACGGGAGCAGTACTTC.

The chain carries TRBV5-6 and TRBJ2-3; TRBD2 matches at 8 bases. Trimming cost V 4 bases and J 4 bases; bases outside gene matches: 11. The germline gives CDR1 SGHDT, CDR2 YYEEEE. This CDR3 has 16 amino acids. The CDR3 DNA is TGTGCCAGCAGCAGAACTACGGGACTAGGCGCAGATACGCAGTATTTT. As protein: CASSRTTGLGADTQYF.

This clone appeared a single time. The rearrangement joins TRBV18 to TRBJ2-1, with 8 bases fitting TRBD1. V lost 0 bases and J lost 8; bases outside the gene matches: 3. The CDR3 consists of 14 residues. Germline CDR1 is KGHSH and CDR2 is LQKENI. The CDR3 DNA reads TGTGCCAGCTCACCACCGACAGGGGCGGATGAGCAGTTCTTC. It codes for CASSPPTGADEQFF.

The rearrangement links TRBV5-1 to TRBJ2-7; a weak D match, TRBD1 (5 bases). Trimming cost V 0 bases and J 5 bases, with 12 bases left between them. The CDR3 spans 14 residues. Germline-derived CDR1 and CDR2 are SGHRS and YFSETQ. CDR3 amino acids: CASSLVSQGNEQYF. CDR3 sequence (DNA): TGCGCCAGCAGCTTGGTATCGCAGGGAAACGAGCAGTACTTC.

This clone was counted only a few times. The gene calls are TRBV11-2 and TRBJ1-2; D is unclear. The CDR3 is made up of 16 amino acids. Germline CDR1 is SGHAT and CDR2 is FQNNGV. Trimming left V 1 base short and J 2 bases short, with 14 bases between. Here the CDR3 reads CASSLGVSSGNYGYTF. The CDR3, as DNA: TGTGCCAGCAGCTTAGGAGTGTCGTCCGGGAACTATGGCTACACCTTC.

V usage is TRBV5-6 and J usage is TRBJ2-3, with TRBD2 as a possible D gene (5 bases). Germline V gives CDR1 SGHDT, CDR2 YYEEEE. The CDR3 covers 12 residues. V lost 4 bases and J 6 bases, leaving 9 bases between the germline ends. CDR3 in amino acids: CASSPGSDTQYF. CDR3 bases: TGTGCCAGCAGCCCGGGGAGTGATACGCAGTATTTT. The complete variable domain, with remaining parts taken from reference TRBV5-6 and TRBJ2-3, reads DAGVTQSPTHLIKTRGQQVTLRCSPKSGHDTVSWYQQALGQGPQFIFQYYEEEERQRGNFPDRFSGHQFPNYSSELNVNALLLGDSALYLCASSPGSDTQYFGPGTRLTVL.

This rearrangement joins TRBV6-5 to TRBJ1-1; D is possibly TRBD1 (5 bases). Between the trimmed V and J ends, which lost 6 bases and 1 base, there was a span of 12 bases. CDR1 is MNHEY and CDR2 is SVGAGI in the germline V gene. The CDR3 extends over 14 amino acids. The CDR3 here is CASRGSTGNTEAFF. CDR3 nucleotide sequence: TGTGCCAGCAGGGGCTCCACAGGGAACACTGAAGCTTTCTTT.

The chain employs TRBV28 and TRBJ1-5, with 7 bases fitting TRBD1. Germline trimming cut 6 bases from V and 4 bases from J; bases unmatched to any gene: 6. The CDR3 runs 14 residues. Germline assignment: CDR1 MDHEN and CDR2 SYDVKM. CDR3 sequence: CASSGTVGNQPQHF. CDR3 coding DNA: TGTGCCAGCAGCGGGACAGTCGGGAATCAGCCCCAGCATTTT.

J is TRBJ2-2 and V is TRBV5-4; 7 nucleotides align to TRBD2. V trimming: 0 bases; J trimming: 3 bases; junction bases outside the gene matches: 5. The CDR3 sequence is 16 residues long. CDR1 is SGHNT, CDR2 YYREEE, per germline (reference sequence). CDR3 protein: CASSLVSGPHTGELFF. For the CDR3, the DNA is TGTGCCAGCAGCTTGGTTAGCGGGCCCCACACCGGGGAGCTGTTTTTT.